The T cell receptor (beta chain) under discussion was sequenced for a study of blood T cell repertoires in COVID-19 (dated by TCRdb to 2020 to 2021). Regarding the study in general: Collaborator samples came from the United States, Italy and Spain and covered acute and convalescent phases of COVID-19. The prospective study material was composed of cDNA or gDNA derived from T cells, B-cell-depleted T cells, or PBMCs. Deeply sampled blood TCRbeta repertoires from subjects exposed to, actively infected with, or recovered from COVID-19 were included in the dataset. The repertoires were made available in a free public database intended to serve as a resource for research on the immune response to SARS-CoV-2. Samples were obtained from the ongoing ImmuneRACE study (first 160 participants) and from over 1,000 subjects provided by 6 global collaborators. A de-identified subject ID, COVID-19 status, age in years and sex were almost always included in the sample metadata. Where HLA class I and class II types were available, the types were taken from metadata supplied by the sample provider, not from assay-based typing.

Points the paper makes about the study in general: How much clinical and demographic metadata was included differed by source and by participant, and the metadata was provided uncurated.

Counted from cysteine to phenylalanine, this CDR3 has 13 amino acids. Left in the record is the CDR3 DNA by itself, 39 bases read in frame from the first base. Trimming takes 9 bases from V and 1 base from J, and the germline ends sit 12 bases apart. With respect to this clone: Its antigen has not been determined. No quality values exist for individual bases; no much larger clone is one base distant.

The immunoSEQ Assay, a bias-controlled multiplex PCR, was used to amplify TCRbeta CDR3 regions from genomic DNA. In the authors' own workflow: The number of nucleated cells in each sample was estimated from the amplification of reference gene primers within the assay. Sequence reads were collapsed and filtered to measure the absolute abundance of every unique TCRbeta CDR3 rearrangement. Productive Simpson clonality was computed per sample as the square root of Simpson's diversity index over productive rearrangements. Entries here come from immuneACCESS through TCRdb and include only in-frame sequences with V and J called. Some clones fail to appear in such tables; in the studies checked, an unresolved V gene covers under half of the shortfall, and the cause of the remainder is unknown. Clonal size and the V and J genes are those of that table, whereas D and trimming came from the DNA. In this sample the table shows 150,000 to 200,000 clones, 80% to 90% of which occur a single time. The biggest ten clones account for approximately 16% of the sample.

Participants in the prospective study were enrolled through a virtual design, were aged about 18 to 100 years, and lived in 24 United States geographic areas. In the prospective study, cohorts were assigned on the basis of participant-reported clinical history obtained from a screening survey and a study questionnaire. Recovered participants in ImmuneRACE Cohort 3 were defined by two consecutive negative NP/OP PCR tests, clearance by a healthcare professional, or resolution of symptoms. In the prospective study, whole blood, serum and a nasopharyngeal or oropharyngeal swab were collected from each participant by mobile phlebotomists. Prospective study participants could optionally give additional blood draws and questionnaires over an approximately 2-month period. Before DNA extraction, blood samples from the prospective study were shipped at room temperature or frozen.

The rearranged segments are TRBV12-3 or TRBV12-4 and TRBJ1-1, with a tentative D gene TRBD1 over 6 matching bases. The origin of this receptor is a man in his forties or fifties who had recovered from COVID-19. Sequencing was carried out using PBMCs or T cells enriched from blood (not recorded which). This receptor has the CDR3 CASAPGQNTEAFF. Read as DNA, the sequence is TGTGCCAGTGCACCGGGACAGAACACTGAAGCTTTCTTT.